This TCR beta chain was obtained from a study of identical twins. CDR3 length: 14 amino acids. Germline assignment: CDR1 LGHDT and CDR2 YNNKEL (reference sequence). Trimming stripped 5 bases from V and 6 bases from J, with 16 bases between. This clonotype was detected a few times. From the 5' RACE reads, TCRdb called clonotypes with MiXCR, one entry per CDR3 protein. The data show just under 550,000 distinct CDR3 sequences, 15% seen once. These same data were also listed under a study on yellow fever vaccine responses in identical twins.

V is TRBV3-1 and J is TRBJ2-5; D is undetermined. The TCR was taken from a woman younger than 30 in good health. The sample consisted of CD4+ T cells sorted from blood. The CDR3 DNA reads as TGTGCCAGCAGCTTACAAGGTTTGGAGAAGACCCAGTACTTC. As protein: CASSLQGLEKTQYF.